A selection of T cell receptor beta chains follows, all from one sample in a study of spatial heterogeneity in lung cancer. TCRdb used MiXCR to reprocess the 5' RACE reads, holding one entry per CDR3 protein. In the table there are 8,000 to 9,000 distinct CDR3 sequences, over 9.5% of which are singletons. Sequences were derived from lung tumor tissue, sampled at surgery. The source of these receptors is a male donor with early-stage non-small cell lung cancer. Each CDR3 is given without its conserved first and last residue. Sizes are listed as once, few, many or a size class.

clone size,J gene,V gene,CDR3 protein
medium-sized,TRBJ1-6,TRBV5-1,ASSLVQGAISPLH
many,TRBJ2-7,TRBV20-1,SARAHQRAGRGEQY
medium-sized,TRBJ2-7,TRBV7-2,ASSLVPGDEYEQY
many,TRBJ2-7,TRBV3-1,ASSQIYDLSYEQY
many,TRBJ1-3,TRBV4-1,ASALGVGNTIY
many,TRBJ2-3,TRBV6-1,ASSDGQGNTQY
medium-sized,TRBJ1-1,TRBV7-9,ASSIGPVEAF
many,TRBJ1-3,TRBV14,ASRLQGSGNTIY
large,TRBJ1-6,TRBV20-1,SAKTPAGTGGSPLH
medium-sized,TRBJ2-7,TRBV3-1,ASSQERLSEQY
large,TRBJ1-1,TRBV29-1,SVTGAGGSSNTEAF
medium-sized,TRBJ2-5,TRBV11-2,ASSSIGTTGQETQY
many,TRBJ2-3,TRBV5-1,ASTRDRGFADTQY